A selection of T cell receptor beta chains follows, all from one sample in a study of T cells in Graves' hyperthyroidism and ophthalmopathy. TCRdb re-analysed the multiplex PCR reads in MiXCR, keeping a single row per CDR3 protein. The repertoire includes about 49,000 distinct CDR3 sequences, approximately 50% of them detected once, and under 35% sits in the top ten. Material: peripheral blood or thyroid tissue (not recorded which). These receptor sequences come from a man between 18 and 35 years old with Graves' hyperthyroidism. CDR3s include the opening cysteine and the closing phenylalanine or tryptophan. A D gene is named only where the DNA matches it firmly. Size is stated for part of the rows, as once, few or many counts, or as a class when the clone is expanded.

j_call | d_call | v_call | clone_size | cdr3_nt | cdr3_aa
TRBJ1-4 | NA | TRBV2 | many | TGTGCCAGCAGGCCGGACAGAAGCAGACATTGGGAAAAACTGTTTTTT | CASRPDRSRHWEKLFF
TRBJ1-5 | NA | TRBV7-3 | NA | TGTGCCAGCAGCTTACGCACCCCCGCTCTCGATGGCAATCAGCCCCAGCATTTT | CASSLRTPALDGNQPQHF
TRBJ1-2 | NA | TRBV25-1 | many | TGTGCCAGCAGTTTGGGGACTAACTATGGCTACACCTTC | CASSLGTNYGYTF
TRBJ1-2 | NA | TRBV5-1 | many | TGCGCCAGCAGCTTGGACAGGGTTGAGCATGGCTACACCTTC | CASSLDRVEHGYTF
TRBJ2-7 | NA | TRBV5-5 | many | TGTGCCAGCAGCTTGGAAGAGAGCTCCTACGAGCAGTACTTC | CASSLEESSYEQYF
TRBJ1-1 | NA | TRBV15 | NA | TGTGCCACCAGGGTTGGGTATCTGAACACTGAAGCTTTCTTT | CATRVGYLNTEAFF
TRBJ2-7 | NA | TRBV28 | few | TGTGCCAGCACGGCGAGCTACGAGCAGTACTTC | CASTASYEQYF
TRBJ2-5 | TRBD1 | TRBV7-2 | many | TGTGCCAGCAGCTTACCCCGAGGGACAGGATCCCACCAAGAGACCCAGTACTTC | CASSLPRGTGSHQETQYF
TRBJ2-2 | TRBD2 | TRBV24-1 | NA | TGTGCCACCAGTGGGCTGGAGACTAGCGGGAGCTTCGGGGAGCTGTTTTTT | CATSGLETSGSFGELFF
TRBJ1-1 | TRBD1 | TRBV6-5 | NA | TGTGCCAGCAGTGATCGGACAGGGAACACTGAAGCTTTCTTT | CASSDRTGNTEAFF
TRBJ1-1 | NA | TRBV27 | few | TGTGCCAGCAGTTTACTTAAGGACAGAAACACTGAAGCTTTCTTT | CASSLLKDRNTEAFF
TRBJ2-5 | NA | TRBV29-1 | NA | TGCAGCGTTGGCCAGGGATTTGAGACCCAGTACTTC | CSVGQGFETQYF
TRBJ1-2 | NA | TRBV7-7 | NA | TGTGCCAGCAGCTTATCGGGCGGGGGTGGCTACACCTTC | CASSLSGGGGYTF
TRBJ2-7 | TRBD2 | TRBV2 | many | TGTGCCAGCAGTTCGGGGGGGTCCTACGAGCAGTACTTC | CASSSGGSYEQYF
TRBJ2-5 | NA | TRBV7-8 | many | TGTGCCAGCAGCTTAGGTGGGGGGGGGCTCGAGACCCAGTACTTC | CASSLGGGGLETQYF
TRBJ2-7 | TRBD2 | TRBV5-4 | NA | TGTGCCAGCAGCTTCGGGGGAGGGCCTGACGAGCAGTACTTC | CASSFGGGPDEQYF
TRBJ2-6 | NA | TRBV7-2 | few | TGTGCCAGCAGCTTCGGCGGGGCCAACGTCCTGACTTTC | CASSFGGANVLTF
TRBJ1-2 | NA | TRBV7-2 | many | TGTGCCAGTACCTCGACGCCCGGCTATGGCTACACCTTC | CASTSTPGYGYTF
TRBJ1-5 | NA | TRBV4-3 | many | TGCGCCAGCAGCCAAGATCAGGGGATTCATCAGCCCCAGCATTTT | CASSQDQGIHQPQHF
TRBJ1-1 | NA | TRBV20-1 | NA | TGCAGTGCCCGGGGGGACTTCACTGAAGCTTTCTTT | CSARGDFTEAFF
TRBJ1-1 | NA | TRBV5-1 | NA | TGCGCCAGCAGCTTGGAATGGGGGAACACTGAAGCTTTCTTT | CASSLEWGNTEAFF
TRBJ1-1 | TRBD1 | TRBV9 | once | TGTGCCAGCAGCGCGGCCGGGACAGACCTTGAAGCTTTCTTT | CASSAAGTDLEAFF
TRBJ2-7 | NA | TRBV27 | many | TGTGCCAGCAGTGGGGACGCCGACGAGCAGTACTTC | CASSGDADEQYF
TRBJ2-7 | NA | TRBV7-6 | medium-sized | TGTGCCAGCAGCTCTTCCCAGGGGAGCGAGCAGTACTTC | CASSSSQGSEQYF
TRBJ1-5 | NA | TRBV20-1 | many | TGCAGTGCTAAGTCAGAGATTCTTCAGCCCCAGCATTTT | CSAKSEILQPQHF
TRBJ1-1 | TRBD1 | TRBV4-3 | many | TGCGCCAGCAGCCAAGAAGGGGGCAAGAGAACTGAAGCTTTCTTT | CASSQEGGKRTEAFF
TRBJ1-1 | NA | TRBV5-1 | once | TGCGCCAGCCGCAAATCCGGACAGATTGAAGCTTTCTTT | CASRKSGQIEAFF
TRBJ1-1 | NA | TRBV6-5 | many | TGTGCCAGCAGTTACGCGGCAGGGGAGCTGAACACTGAAGCTTTCTTT | CASSYAAGELNTEAFF
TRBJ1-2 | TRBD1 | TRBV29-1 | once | TGCAGCGGACAGGGCACCTATGGCTACACCTTC | CSGQGTYGYTF
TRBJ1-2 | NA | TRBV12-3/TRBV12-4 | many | TGTGCCAGCAGACGGGGGGTCGGCTATGGCTACACCTTC | CASRRGVGYGYTF
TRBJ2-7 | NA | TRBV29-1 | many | TGCAGCGTTGTAGCAGGGCCCAACGAGCAGTACTTC | CSVVAGPNEQYF
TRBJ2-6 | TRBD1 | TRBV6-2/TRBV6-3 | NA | TGTGCCAGCAGTTCCCCAGTCAGGGGGTACTCTGAGGGGGCCAACGTCCTGACTTTC | CASSSPVRGYSEGANVLTF
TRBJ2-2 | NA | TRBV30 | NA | TGTGCCTGGAGTGTGTCGGCGGAGAACACCGGGGAGCTGTTTTTT | CAWSVSAENTGELFF
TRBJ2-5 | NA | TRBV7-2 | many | TGCGCCAGCAGCCCGGGCGGGACAGACACCCAAGAGACCCAGTACTTC | CASSPGGTDTQETQYF
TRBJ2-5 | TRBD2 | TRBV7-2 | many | TGTGCCAGCAGCGCCGGCCCGGCGGGGGGGTTCCAAGAGACCCAGTACTTC | CASSAGPAGGFQETQYF
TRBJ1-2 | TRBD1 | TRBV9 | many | TGTGCCAGCAGCACCCGGACAGGGCATATAACTGGCTACACCTTC | CASSTRTGHITGYTF
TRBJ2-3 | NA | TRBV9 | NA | TGTGCCAGCAGCCCTCCGGGGCTAGGCTCAGGTATGGCGACGCAGTATTTT | CASSPPGLGSGMATQYF
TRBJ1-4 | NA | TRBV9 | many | TGTGCCAGCAGCCAAGTTGGGGCCAGGGGAGAAAAACTGTTTTTT | CASSQVGARGEKLFF
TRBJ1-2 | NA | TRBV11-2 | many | TGTGCCAGCAGCTCTAGGCGCGTCTATGGCTACACCTTC | CASSSRRVYGYTF
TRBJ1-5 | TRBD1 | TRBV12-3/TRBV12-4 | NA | TGTGCCAGCAGGCGGGACAGGTCCATCGGAGCAATTCAGCCCCAGCATTTT | CASRRDRSIGAIQPQHF
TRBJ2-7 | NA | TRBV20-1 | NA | TGCAGTGCCGCGGACCCGACCTACGAGCAGTACTTC | CSAADPTYEQYF
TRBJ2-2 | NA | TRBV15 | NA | TGTGCCACCAGCAGAGTAAGAAGGACCGGGGAGCTGTTTTTT | CATSRVRRTGELFF
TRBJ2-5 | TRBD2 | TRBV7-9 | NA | TGTGCCAGCAGCGCTAGGGCGCGGGGGGCCCAAGAGACCCAGTACTTC | CASSARARGAQETQYF
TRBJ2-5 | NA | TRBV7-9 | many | TGTGCCAGCAGCCCCGGGACCGCCCAAGAGACCCAGTACTTC | CASSPGTAQETQYF
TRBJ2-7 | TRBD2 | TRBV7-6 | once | TGTGCCAGCAGCCAAAAACGACTAGCGGCCTTTAGGGAGCAGTACTTC | CASSQKRLAAFREQYF